This is a list of T cell receptor beta chains from one sample in a study of siplizumab effects on memory and regulatory T cells. Generated by immunoSEQ multiplex PCR, the TCRdb table keeps only in-frame clones and is missing some. The sample has over 100,000 clones, more than 85% seen once; the top ten hold approximately 0.62%. Sequencing was carried out using Tregs sorted from blood. These receptors were taken from a human donor in good health. CDR3s include the opening cysteine and the closing phenylalanine or tryptophan. A D gene is named only where the DNA matches it firmly. Clone size is shown for a subset of rows, as once, few, many or a class of expanded clone.

abundance: .; d_gene: .; v_gene: TRBV5-1; j_gene: TRBJ1-1; CDR3aa: CASSSKGQNTEAFF; CDR3nt: TGCGCCAGCAGCTCTAAGGGACAGAACACTGAAGCTTTCTTT
abundance: .; d_gene: TRBD2; v_gene: TRBV6-1; j_gene: TRBJ2-3; CDR3aa: CASSAIGGAGTDTQYF; CDR3nt: TGTGCCAGCAGTGCCATCGGGGGGGCAGGCACAGATACGCAGTATTTT
abundance: .; d_gene: TRBD2; v_gene: TRBV4-1; j_gene: TRBJ2-6; CDR3aa: CASSRLTGGAGANVLTF; CDR3nt: TGCGCCAGCAGCCGCCTAACGGGGGGAGCTGGGGCCAACGTCCTGACTTTC
abundance: .; d_gene: .; v_gene: TRBV5-1; j_gene: TRBJ1-2; CDR3aa: CASTPDGNYGYTF; CDR3nt: TGCGCCAGCACCCCGGACGGTAACTATGGCTACACCTTC
abundance: once; d_gene: TRBD2; v_gene: TRBV4-3; j_gene: TRBJ2-2; CDR3aa: CASSQAAGGTGELFF; CDR3nt: TGCGCCAGCAGCCAAGCAGCGGGAGGCACCGGGGAGCTGTTTTTT
abundance: .; d_gene: .; v_gene: TRBV27; j_gene: TRBJ1-5; CDR3aa: CASSREPYSNQPQHF; CDR3nt: TGTGCCAGCAGTAGGGAGCCTTATAGCAATCAGCCCCAGCATTTT
abundance: .; d_gene: .; v_gene: TRBV4-2; j_gene: TRBJ2-1; CDR3aa: CASSRGTVDNEQFF; CDR3nt: TGTGCCAGCAGCCGCGGGACAGTTGACAATGAGCAGTTCTTC
abundance: .; d_gene: .; v_gene: TRBV6-1; j_gene: TRBJ2-7; CDR3aa: CASRRNRMEQYF; CDR3nt: TGTGCCAGCAGGAGAAACAGGATGGAGCAGTACTTC
abundance: .; d_gene: TRBD2; v_gene: TRBV15; j_gene: TRBJ2-1; CDR3aa: CATSSPRERGSYNEQFF; CDR3nt: TGTGCCACCAGCAGCCCCAGGGAGCGGGGCTCCTACAATGAGCAGTTCTTC
abundance: .; d_gene: .; v_gene: TRBV30; j_gene: TRBJ1-2; CDR3aa: CAWRRGGNNYGYTF; CDR3nt: TGTGCCTGGAGGAGGGGGGGGAACAACTATGGCTACACCTTC
abundance: .; d_gene: .; v_gene: TRBV11-3; j_gene: TRBJ1-3; CDR3aa: CASSFEGDLSGNTIYF; CDR3nt: TGTGCCAGCAGCTTTGAAGGGGATCTCTCTGGAAACACCATATATTTT
abundance: .; d_gene: .; v_gene: TRBV9; j_gene: TRBJ2-7; CDR3aa: CASSPIGGSGEQYF; CDR3nt: TGTGCCAGCAGCCCGATTGGAGGGTCAGGGGAGCAGTACTTC
abundance: few; d_gene: .; v_gene: TRBV30; j_gene: TRBJ1-1; CDR3aa: CAWKGLTEAFF; CDR3nt: TGTGCCTGGAAAGGTTTGACTGAAGCTTTCTTT
abundance: .; d_gene: .; v_gene: TRBV30; j_gene: TRBJ1-2; CDR3aa: CAWSEQAYYGYTF; CDR3nt: TGTGCCTGGAGTGAACAGGCCTACTATGGCTACACCTTC
abundance: .; d_gene: .; v_gene: TRBV25-1; j_gene: TRBJ1-2; CDR3aa: CASSEWAGNGYTF; CDR3nt: TGTGCCAGCAGTGAATGGGCCGGGAATGGCTACACCTTC